This T cell receptor (beta chain) came from a study of cytomegalovirus exposure and HLA in healthy donors. With 6 bases clipped from V and 3 bases from J, the junction kept 6 bases outside the gene matches. Per the germline V gene, CDR1 is MRHNA and CDR2 is SNTAGT. This CDR3 has 14 residues. Only in-frame clones appear in the TCRdb table, and some are missing; sequencing was by immunoSEQ multiplex PCR. The table shows roughly 270,000 clones, with over 75% occurring only once. The rearrangement joins TRBV6-4 to TRBJ2-3; 7 bases agree with TRBD1. The sample taken for sequencing was PBMCs. This TCR came from a woman younger than 30 in good health and CMV-seronegative. The CDR3 coding sequence is TGTGCCAGCAGCCAGGGGGATATAACAGATACGCAGTATTTT. Its protein product is CASSQGDITDTQYF.